Below are 15 T cell receptor beta chains sequenced from a single sample in a study of T cells in Graves' hyperthyroidism and ophthalmopathy. The investigators amplified TCR beta CDR3 regions from RNA transcripts. The primer set for the first-round RT-PCR of the TCR CDR3 was HTBI. From the multiplex PCR reads, TCRdb called clonotypes with MiXCR, one entry per CDR3 protein. The sample lists some 720,000 distinct CDR3 sequences; 15% to 20% were seen once. Sequencing input: blood. The receptor set was obtained from a man between 18 and 29 years old with Graves' hyperthyroidism.

This clonotype was counted at least ten times. This chain uses TRBV9 with TRBJ2-3; the match to TRBD2 covers 11 bases. The CDR3 extends over 16 amino acids. V lost 3 bases, J lost 3 bases, and 6 bases stayed unmatched. Germline V CDR1 and CDR2: SGDLS, YYNGEE. DNA for the CDR3: TGTGCCAGCAGCGGTAGCGGGAGGGCCGGTACAGATACGCAGTATTTT. Translating gives CASSGSGRAGTDTQYF.

In its sample, this clonotype was seen many times. This sequence joins TRBV27 and TRBJ2-7, with D tentatively TRBD1 (5 bases). The V gene lost 6 bases and the J gene lost 2 bases, with 11 bases spanning the gap. Germline CDR1 and CDR2: MNHEY and SMNVEV (reference sequence). The CDR3 covers 13 residues. CDR3 in DNA: TGTGCCAGCAGCCTCAGGGCGACCTACGAGCAGTACTTC. This codes for CASSLRATYEQYF.

This clonotype was seen a handful of times. With a much larger clone just one base away, this may be a read error. The chain is built from TRBV7-7 and TRBJ2-3; no reliable D call. The CDR3 runs 12 residues. With 5 bases removed from V and 5 bases from J, the gap between germline ends came to 8 bases. Looked up from germline, CDR1 is SSHAT and CDR2 is FNYEAQ (reference sequence). CDR3 in amino acids: CASSPIGDTQYF. The CDR3 DNA is TGTGCCAGCAGCCCAATAGGAGATACGCAGTATTTT.

This clonotype has more than one count but fewer than ten. J is TRBJ2-1 and V is TRBV14, with 8 nucleotides matching TRBD2. The CDR3 spans 13 residues. Germline-derived CDR1 and CDR2 are SGHDN and FVKESK. The ends lost 8 bases at V and 9 bases at J; junction bases unmatched: 9. Here the CDR3 reads CASGLAFKGEQFF. In DNA form, the CDR3 reads TGTGCCAGCGGACTAGCCTTTAAGGGTGAGCAGTTCTTC.

V and J are TRBV7-9 and TRBJ1-3; D not certain. Germline V lookup: CDR1 SEHNR, CDR2 FQNEAQ (reference sequence). The CDR3 covers 14 residues. V was clipped by 5 bases and J by 0 bases, with 8 bases between them. Here the CDR3 reads CASSLLSSGNTIYF. The DNA of the CDR3 is TGTGCCAGCAGCCTATTAAGCTCTGGAAACACCATATATTTT.

Turning to this clonotype: One base away lies a much larger clone, so this may be a sequencing read error. The CDR3 loop is CSASSSAGGETQYF. In DNA, the CDR3 is TGCAGTGCTAGCTCGTCGGCAGGGGGAGAGACCCAGTACTTC. This chain uses TRBV20-1 with TRBJ2-5, with TRBD1 identical over 7 bases. CDR1 is DFQATT, CDR2 SNEGSKA, per germline (reference sequence). The junction had 8 bases not matched to a gene; V was cut back by 3 bases and J by 4 bases. This CDR3 is built from 14 residues.

This clonotype was recorded at least ten times. The genes are TRBV28 and TRBJ2-1, with 7 bases identical to TRBD2. From germline, CDR1 is MDHEN and CDR2 SYDVKM. V dropped 4 bases and J dropped 4; count of bases not matched to a gene: 7. This CDR3 has 15 amino acids. CDR3 protein: CASSSLAASYNEQFF. DNA for the CDR3: TGTGCCAGCAGTTCTCTAGCGGCTTCTTACAATGAGCAGTTCTTC. Full variable domain (rest looked up from reference TRBV28 and TRBJ2-1): DVKVTQSSRYLVKRTGEKVFLECVQDMDHENMFWYRQDPGLGLRLIYFSYDVKMKEKGDIPEGYSVSREKKERFSLILESASTNQTSMYLCASSSLAASYNEQFFGPGTRLTVL.

Comments on this clonotype: The CDR3 ends on some other residue instead of the conserved phenylalanine or tryptophan, so this is likely a read error. CDR3 sequence: CASSWPGRSNQPQHL. CDR3 coding DNA: TGCGCCAGCAGCTGGCCCGGTCGGAGCAATCAGCCCCAGCATCTT. The chain links TRBV5-1 to TRBJ1-5; D not certain. V was pared by 3 bases and J by 1 base, with 11 bases between. Germline V CDR1 and CDR2: SGHRS, YFSETQ. The CDR3 is 15 amino acids.

In its sample, this clonotype was seen many times. The gene calls are TRBV11-3 and TRBJ1-1; 7 positions match TRBD1. This CDR3 has 14 residues. Germline V CDR1 and CDR2: SGHNT, YENEEA. The trim removed 0 bases at V and 6 bases at J, leaving 4 bases unmatched. The CDR3 protein is CASSLDQGGPEAFF. In DNA, the CDR3 is TGTGCCAGCAGCTTAGACCAGGGGGGACCTGAAGCTTTCTTT. Full variable domain (outside the CDR3, taken from reference TRBV11-3 and TRBJ1-1): EAGVVQSPRYKIIEKKQPVAFWCNPISGHNTLYWYLQNLGQGPELLIRYENEEAVDDSQLPKDRFSAERLKGVDSTLKIQPAELGDSAVYLCASSLDQGGPEAFFGQGTRLTVV.

The chain couples TRBV5-1 to TRBJ1-1, with D perhaps matching TRBD1 (5 bases). CDR3 length equals 14 residues. Trimming removed 6 bases from V and 1 base from J, with 13 bases in between. In germline, CDR1 is SGHRS, CDR2 YFSETQ. CDR3 sequence: CASIGGGANTEAFF. For the CDR3, the DNA is TGCGCCAGCATCGGGGGGGGTGCGAACACTGAAGCTTTCTTT.

The V call is TRBV29-1, the J call TRBJ1-1; 8 nucleotides agree with TRBD1. The germline V gene encodes CDR1 SQVTM and CDR2 ANQGSEA. This CDR3 has 13 amino acids. V shed 4 bases, J shed 1 base, and the junction held 2 bases outside the gene matches. The CDR3 bases are TGCAGCGTTGCCACAGGGGGGAACACTGAAGCTTTCTTT. It translates to CSVATGGNTEAFF.

The J gene is TRBJ2-3, the V gene TRBV13, with D unclear. This CDR3 is built from 13 residues. Trimming cost V 2 bases and J 6 bases, with 9 bases left between them. Germline loops: CDR1 PRHDT, CDR2 FYEKMQ (reference sequence). This CDR3 reads CASSLPGLDTQYF. CDR3 bases: TGTGCCAGCAGCTTACCGGGTCTTGATACGCAGTATTTT.

V is TRBV28 and J is TRBJ2-3, with unresolved D. This CDR3 is built from 17 residues. CDR1 and CDR2 (germline): MDHEN, SYDVKM. The ends were cut back, 0 bases at V and 0 bases at J, with 13 bases in the middle. Here the CDR3 reads CASSLWSLDSSTDTQYF. The CDR3 DNA reads TGTGCCAGCAGTTTATGGTCGCTAGACTCTAGCACAGATACGCAGTATTTT.

This clonotype was found many times. The rearrangement links TRBV11-2 to TRBJ2-1, with TRBD2 identical over 9 bases. The CDR3 runs 15 residues. Germline V lookup: CDR1 SGHAT, CDR2 FQNNGV. Unmatched junction bases numbered 8, after V lost 7 bases and J lost 4 bases. The CDR3 nucleotides are TGTGCCAGCACCTTGAGGACTAGCGTTTACAATGAGCAGTTCTTC. The encoded protein is CASTLRTSVYNEQFF.

This clonotype was recorded many times. J is TRBJ1-5 and V is TRBV28, with D tentatively TRBD1 (5 bases). CDR1 is MDHEN and CDR2 is SYDVKM in the germline V gene. The CDR3 loop spans 15 amino acids. The ends were cut back, 5 bases at V and 0 bases at J, with 11 bases in the middle. The chain's CDR3 is CASSEGRYSNQPQHF. As DNA, the CDR3 is TGTGCCAGCAGTGAGGGGAGGTATAGCAATCAGCCCCAGCATTTT.